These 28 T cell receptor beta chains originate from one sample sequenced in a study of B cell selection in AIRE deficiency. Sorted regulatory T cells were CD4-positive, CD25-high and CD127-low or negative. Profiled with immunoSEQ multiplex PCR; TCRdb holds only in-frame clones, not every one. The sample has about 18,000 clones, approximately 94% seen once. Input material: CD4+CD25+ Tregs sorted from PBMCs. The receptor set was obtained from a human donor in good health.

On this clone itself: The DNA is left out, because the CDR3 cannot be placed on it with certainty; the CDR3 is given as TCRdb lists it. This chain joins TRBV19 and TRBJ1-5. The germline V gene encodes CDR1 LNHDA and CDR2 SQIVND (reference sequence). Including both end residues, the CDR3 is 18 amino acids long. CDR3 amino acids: CASSILARRGPRNQPQHF.

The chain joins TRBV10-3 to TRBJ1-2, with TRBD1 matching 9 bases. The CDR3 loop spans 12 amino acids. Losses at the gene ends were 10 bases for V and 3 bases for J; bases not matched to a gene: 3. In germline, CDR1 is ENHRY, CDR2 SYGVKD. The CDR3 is CATDRGDYGYTF. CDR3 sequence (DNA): TGTGCCACGGACAGGGGCGACTATGGCTACACCTTC.

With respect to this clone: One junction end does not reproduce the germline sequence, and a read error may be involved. The CDR3 DNA reads TGTGCTAGCAGCAGAATCCCTGGAGCGGAGCAGTTCTTC. This translates into CASSRIPGAEQFF. The chain recombines TRBV7-7 with TRBJ2-1; unclear D gene. The CDR3 covers 13 residues. CDR1 is SSHAT, CDR2 FNYEAQ, per germline (reference sequence). Filled out from reference TRBV7-7 and TRBJ2-1, the complete variable domain reads GAGVSQSPRYKVTKRGQDVTLRCDPISSHATLYWYQQALGQGPEFLTYFNYEAQPDKSGLPSDRFSAERPEGSISTLTIQRTEQRDSAMYRCASSRIPGAEQFFGPGTRLTVL.

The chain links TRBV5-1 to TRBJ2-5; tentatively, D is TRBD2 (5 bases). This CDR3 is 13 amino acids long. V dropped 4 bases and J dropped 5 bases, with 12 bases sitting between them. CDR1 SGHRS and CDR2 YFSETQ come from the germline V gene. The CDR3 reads CASSQVGEETQYF. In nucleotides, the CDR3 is TGCGCCAGCAGCCAAGTTGGGGAGGAGACCCAGTACTTC.

The CDR3 coding sequence is TGTGCCAGCAGTTACGGCCTAGCGGGTTATGAGCAGTACTTC. Encoded protein: CASSYGLAGYEQYF. The chain is built from TRBV6-5 and TRBJ2-7; 8 nucleotides agree with TRBD2. This CDR3 comprises 14 residues. The germline V gene encodes CDR1 MNHEY and CDR2 SVGAGI. With V trimmed by 2 bases and J by 7 bases, 7 bases remained unmatched.

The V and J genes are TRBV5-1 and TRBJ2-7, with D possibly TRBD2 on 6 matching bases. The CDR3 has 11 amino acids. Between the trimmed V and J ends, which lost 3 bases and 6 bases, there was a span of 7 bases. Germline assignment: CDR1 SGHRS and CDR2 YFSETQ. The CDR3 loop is CASSSEGEQYF. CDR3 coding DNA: TGCGCCAGCAGCTCGGAGGGCGAGCAGTACTTC.

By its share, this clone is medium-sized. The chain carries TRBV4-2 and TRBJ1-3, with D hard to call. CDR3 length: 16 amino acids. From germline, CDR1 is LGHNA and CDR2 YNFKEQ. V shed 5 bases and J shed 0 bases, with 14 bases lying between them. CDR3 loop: CASSSLRGHSGNTIYF. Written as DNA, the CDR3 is TGTGCCAGCAGCTCCCTCAGAGGGCACTCTGGAAACACCATATATTTT.

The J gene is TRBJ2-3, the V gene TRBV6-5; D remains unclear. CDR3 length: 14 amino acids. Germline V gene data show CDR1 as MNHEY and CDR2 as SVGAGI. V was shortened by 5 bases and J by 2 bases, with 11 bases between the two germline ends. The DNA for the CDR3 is TGTGCCAGCAGTCAAAACTTCCCCACAGATACGCAGTATTTT. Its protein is CASSQNFPTDTQYF.

The CDR3 spells CASSGQGASGYEQYF. Written as DNA, the CDR3 is TGTGCCAGCAGTGGACAGGGGGCCTCGGGCTACGAGCAGTACTTC. The chain has TRBV7-2 and TRBJ2-7, with 11 positions matching TRBD1. After removal of 6 bases from V and 3 bases from J, the junction contained 7 bases not matched to a gene. The germline V gene has CDR1 SGHTA and CDR2 FQGNSA. This CDR3 has 15 residues.

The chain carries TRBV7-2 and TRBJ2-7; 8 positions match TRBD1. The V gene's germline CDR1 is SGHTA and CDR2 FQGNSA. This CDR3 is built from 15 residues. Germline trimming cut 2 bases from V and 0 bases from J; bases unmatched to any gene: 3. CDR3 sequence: CASSLRGQASYEQYF. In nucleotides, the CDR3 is TGTGCCAGCAGCTTAAGGGGACAGGCCTCCTACGAGCAGTACTTC.

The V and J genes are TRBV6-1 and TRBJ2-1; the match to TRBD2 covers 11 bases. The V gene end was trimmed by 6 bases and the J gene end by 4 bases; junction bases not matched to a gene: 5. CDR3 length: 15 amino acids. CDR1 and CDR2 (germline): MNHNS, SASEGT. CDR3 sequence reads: CASRAGTSGYNEQFF. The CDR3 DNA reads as TGTGCCAGCAGGGCCGGGACTAGCGGATACAATGAGCAGTTCTTC.

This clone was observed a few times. The CDR3 DNA sequence: TGTGCCAGTAGTTCGTACGGCACTGAAGCTTTCTTT. It translates to CASSSYGTEAFF. This chain connects TRBV19 to TRBJ1-1; D call uncertain. The CDR3 extends over 12 amino acids. V dropped 5 bases and J dropped 4 bases, with 8 bases sitting between them. Germline-derived CDR1 and CDR2 are LNHDA and SQIVND (reference sequence). The full variable domain, rest sourced from reference TRBV19 and TRBJ1-1, is DGGITQSPKYLFRKEGQNVTLSCEQNLNHDAMYWYRQDPGQGLRLIYYSQIVNDFQKGDIAEGYSVSREKKESFPLTVTSAQKNPTAFYLCASSSYGTEAFFGQGTRLTVV.

CDR3 nucleotides: TGTGCCATCAGGCCGGGACAGGGGGCCCACTCTGGGGCCAACGTCCTGACTTTC. Protein product: CAIRPGQGAHSGANVLTF. The chain links TRBV10-3 to TRBJ2-6; TRBD1 matches at 12 bases. The CDR3 is made up of 18 amino acids. V trimming: 6 bases; J trimming: 0 bases; junction bases outside the gene matches: 6. Germline values: CDR1 ENHRY, CDR2 SYGVKD.

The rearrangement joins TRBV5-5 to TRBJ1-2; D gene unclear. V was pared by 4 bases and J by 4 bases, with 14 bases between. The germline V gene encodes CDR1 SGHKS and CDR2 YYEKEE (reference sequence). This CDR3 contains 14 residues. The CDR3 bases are TGTGCCAGCAGCCCGGCGATCGGACGCTATGGCTACACCTTC. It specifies CASSPAIGRYGYTF.

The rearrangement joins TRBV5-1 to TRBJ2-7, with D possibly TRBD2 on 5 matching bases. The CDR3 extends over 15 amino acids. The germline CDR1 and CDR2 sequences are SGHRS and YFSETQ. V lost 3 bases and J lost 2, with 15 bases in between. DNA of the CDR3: TGCGCCAGCAGCTCGGGTGTGGCCGGGACCTACGAGCAGTACTTC. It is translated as CASSSGVAGTYEQYF. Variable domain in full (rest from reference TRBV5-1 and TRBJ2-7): KAGVTQTPRYLIKTRGQQVTLSCSPISGHRSVSWYQQTPGQGLQFLFEYFSETQRNKGNFPGRFSGRQFSNSRSEMNVSTLELGDSALYLCASSSGVAGTYEQYFGPGTRLTVT.

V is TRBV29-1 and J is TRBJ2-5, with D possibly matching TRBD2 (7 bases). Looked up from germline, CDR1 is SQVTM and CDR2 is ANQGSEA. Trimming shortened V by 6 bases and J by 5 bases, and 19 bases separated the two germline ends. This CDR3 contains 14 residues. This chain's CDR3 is CSVRWRGLGETQYF. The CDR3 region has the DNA TGCAGCGTCAGGTGGCGGGGGCTGGGTGAGACCCAGTACTTC.

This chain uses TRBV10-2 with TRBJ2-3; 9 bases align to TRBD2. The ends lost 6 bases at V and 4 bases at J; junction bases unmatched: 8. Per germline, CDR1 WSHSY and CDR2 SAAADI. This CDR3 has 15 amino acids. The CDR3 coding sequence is TGCGCCAGCAGCCAGACTAGCGGCGGAGCAGATACGCAGTATTTT. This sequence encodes CASSQTSGGADTQYF.

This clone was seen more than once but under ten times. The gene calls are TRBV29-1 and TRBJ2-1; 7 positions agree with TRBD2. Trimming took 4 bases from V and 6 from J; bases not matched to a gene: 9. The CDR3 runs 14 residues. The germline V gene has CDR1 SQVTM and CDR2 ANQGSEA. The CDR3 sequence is CSVGRIGRINEQFF. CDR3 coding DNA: TGCAGCGTTGGGCGAATCGGGAGGATCAATGAGCAGTTCTTC.

CDR3 loop: CASSLAAGGLADTQYF. CDR3 nucleotide sequence: TGTGCCAGCAGCCTTGCAGCGGGAGGACTGGCAGATACGCAGTATTTT. V is TRBV14 and J is TRBJ2-3; 9 bases are a match to TRBD2. Trimming cost V 4 bases and J 4 bases; bases outside gene matches: 9. The CDR3 has 16 residues. Germline CDR1 is SGHDN and CDR2 is FVKESK. Using reference TRBV14 and TRBJ2-3 for the parts outside the CDR3, the full variable domain is EAGVTQFPSHSVIEKGQTVTLRCDPISGHDNLYWYRRVMGKEIKFLLHFVKESKQDESGMPNNRFLAERTGGTYSTLKVQPAELEDSGVYFCASSLAAGGLADTQYFGPGTRLTVL.

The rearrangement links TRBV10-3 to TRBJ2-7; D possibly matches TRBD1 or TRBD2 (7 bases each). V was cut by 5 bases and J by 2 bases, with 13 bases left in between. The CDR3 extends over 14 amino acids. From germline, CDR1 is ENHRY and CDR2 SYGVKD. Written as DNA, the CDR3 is TGTGCCATCAGTAGCAGGGGGGGGACCTACGAGCAGTACTTC. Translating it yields CAISSRGGTYEQYF.

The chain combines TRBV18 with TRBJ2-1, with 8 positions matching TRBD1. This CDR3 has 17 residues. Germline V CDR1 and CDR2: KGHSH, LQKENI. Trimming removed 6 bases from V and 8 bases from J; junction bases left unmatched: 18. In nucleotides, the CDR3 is TGTGCCAGCTCTTCACCAGAGAGGACAGGGATGTTCGATGAGCAGTTCTTC. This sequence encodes CASSSPERTGMFDEQFF.

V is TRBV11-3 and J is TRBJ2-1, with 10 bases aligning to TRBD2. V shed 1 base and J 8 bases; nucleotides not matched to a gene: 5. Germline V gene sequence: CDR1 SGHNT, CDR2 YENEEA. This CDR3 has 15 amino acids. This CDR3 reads CASSLASGSIYEQFF. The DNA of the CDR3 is TGTGCCAGCAGCTTAGCTAGCGGGAGTATCTATGAGCAGTTCTTC.

This CDR3 is CASSLWPYEQYF. For the CDR3, the DNA is TGTGCCAGCAGCTTGTGGCCGTACGAGCAGTACTTC. The rearrangement links TRBV5-5 to TRBJ2-7; D unresolved. The V end lost 1 base, the J end lost 4 bases, and 6 bases lay between the germline ends. This CDR3 has 12 residues. Germline V gives CDR1 SGHKS, CDR2 YYEKEE (reference sequence).

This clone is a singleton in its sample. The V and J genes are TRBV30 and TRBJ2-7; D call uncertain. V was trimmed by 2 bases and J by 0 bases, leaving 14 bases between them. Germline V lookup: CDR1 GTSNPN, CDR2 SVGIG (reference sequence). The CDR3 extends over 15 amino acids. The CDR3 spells CAWSSLKGLSYEQYF. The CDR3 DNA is TGTGCCTGGAGTTCCTTGAAGGGCCTCTCCTACGAGCAGTACTTC.

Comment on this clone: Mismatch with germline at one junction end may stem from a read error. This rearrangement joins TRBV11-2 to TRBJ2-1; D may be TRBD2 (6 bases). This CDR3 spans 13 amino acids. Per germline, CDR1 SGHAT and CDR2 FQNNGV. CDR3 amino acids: CASSPGSFSGPVF. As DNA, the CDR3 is TGTGCCAGCAGCCCAGGTAGCTTTAGCGGTCCGGTCTTC.

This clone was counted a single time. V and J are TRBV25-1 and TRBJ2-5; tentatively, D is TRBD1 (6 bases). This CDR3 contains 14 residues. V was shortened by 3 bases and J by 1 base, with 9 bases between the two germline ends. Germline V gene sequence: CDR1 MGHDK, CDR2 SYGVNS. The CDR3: CASSDQGPQETQYF. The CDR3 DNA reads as TGTGCCAGCAGTGATCAGGGGCCCCAAGAGACCCAGTACTTC.

CDR3 sequence (DNA): TGTGCCAGCAGCTTACCCCCAGGGGGTCATGGCTACACCTTC. It encodes CASSLPPGGHGYTF. This rearrangement joins TRBV7-3 to TRBJ1-2; 7 bases map to TRBD1. The V segment lost 2 bases and the J segment 6 bases; nucleotides outside the gene matches: 6. Per germline, CDR1 SGHTA and CDR2 FQGTGA. This CDR3 comprises 14 residues.

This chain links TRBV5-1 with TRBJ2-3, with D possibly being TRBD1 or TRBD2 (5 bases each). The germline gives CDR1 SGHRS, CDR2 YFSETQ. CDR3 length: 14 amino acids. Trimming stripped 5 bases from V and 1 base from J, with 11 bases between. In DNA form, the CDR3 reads TGCGCCAGCAGGAGAGGGACCGGCACAGATACGCAGTATTTT. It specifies CASRRGTGTDTQYF.